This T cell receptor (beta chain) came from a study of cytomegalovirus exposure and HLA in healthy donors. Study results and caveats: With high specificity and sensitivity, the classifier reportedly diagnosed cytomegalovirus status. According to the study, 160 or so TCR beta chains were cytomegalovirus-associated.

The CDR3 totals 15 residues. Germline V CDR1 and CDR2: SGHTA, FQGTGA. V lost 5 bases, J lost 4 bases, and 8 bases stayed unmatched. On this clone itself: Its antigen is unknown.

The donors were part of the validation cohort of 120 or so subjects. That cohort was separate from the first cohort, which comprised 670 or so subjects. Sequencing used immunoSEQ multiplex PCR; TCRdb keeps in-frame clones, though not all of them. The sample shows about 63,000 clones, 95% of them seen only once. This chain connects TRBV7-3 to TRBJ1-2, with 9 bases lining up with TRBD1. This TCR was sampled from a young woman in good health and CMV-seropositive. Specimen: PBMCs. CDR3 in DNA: TGTGCCAGCAGCCCCGGGACAGGGTGGGGCTATGGCTACACCTTC. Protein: CASSPGTGWGYGYTF.